The 7 T cell receptor beta chains below all came from one sample that was sequenced in a study of T-cell memory formation after mild COVID-19. From the 5' RACE reads, TCRdb called clonotypes with MiXCR, one entry per CDR3 protein. Among roughly 250,000 distinct CDR3 sequences listed, about a sixth were seen once. The sequenced sample consisted of PBMCs or a T cell subset sorted from them (not recorded which). The receptors were gathered from a man aged 18-30 years who had mild COVID-19 (a few samples of this study predate the infection). Cell type and time point are not known.

The rearrangement links TRBV4-1 to TRBJ2-7; 11 nucleotides align to TRBD2. In germline, CDR1 is MGHRA, CDR2 YSYEKL. V gave up 4 bases and J gave up 2 bases; unmatched junction bases: 7. This CDR3 has 16 amino acids. Here the CDR3 reads CASSRTTSGGAYEQYV. The CDR3 DNA is TGCGCCAGCAGCCGTACTACTAGCGGGGGTGCCTACGAGCAGTACGTC.

This clonotype was detected only a few times. The genes are TRBV20-1 and TRBJ1-5; D possibly corresponds to TRBD1 (5 bases). V lost 6 bases to trimming and J lost 5 bases, with 17 bases between them. Germline loops: CDR1 DFQATT, CDR2 SNEGSKA (reference sequence). The CDR3 has 14 residues. In DNA, the CDR3 is TGCAGTGCAACCCCCGGGGGGAGCTATCAGCCCCAGCATTTT. Residues: CSATPGGSYQPQHF.

This clonotype was observed a single time. This chain uses TRBV5-1 with TRBJ2-7, with D possibly being TRBD1 (6 bases). The CDR3 totals 12 residues. The germline V gene has CDR1 SGHRS and CDR2 YFSETQ. Trimming removed 4 bases from V and 7 bases from J, with 12 bases in between. The CDR3 spells CASSRDNSEQYF. The CDR3 bases are TGCGCCAGCAGCCGGGACAATTCGGAGCAGTACTTC.

The chain carries TRBV10-3 and TRBJ2-5; 8 bases are shared with TRBD2. Germline V gives CDR1 ENHRY, CDR2 SYGVKD. The V segment lost 10 bases and the J segment 0 bases; nucleotides outside the gene matches: 7. The CDR3 has 14 amino acids. The CDR3 DNA sequence: TGTGCCACCCGCGGCGGGGGGCACCAAGAGACCCAGTACTTC. It codes for CATRGGGHQETQYF.

The chain is built from TRBV7-2 and TRBJ2-5, with 9 bases identical to TRBD2. The junction had 6 bases not matched to a gene; V was cut back by 5 bases and J by 5 bases. This CDR3 has 14 amino acids. Germline values: CDR1 SGHTA, CDR2 FQGNSA. The CDR3 here is CASSLGLAKETQYF. CDR3 coding DNA: TGTGCCAGCAGCCTGGGACTAGCTAAGGAGACCCAGTACTTC. Full variable domain (missing parts from reference TRBV7-2 and TRBJ2-5): GAGVSQSPSNKVTEKGKDVELRCDPISGHTALYWYRQSLGQGLEFLIYFQGNSAPDKSGLPSDRFSAERTGGSVSTLTIQRTQQEDSAVYLCASSLGLAKETQYFGPGTRLLVL.

Only a few counts were recorded for this clonotype. The V call is TRBV27, the J call TRBJ2-4, with TRBD1 matching over 7 bases. The CDR3 is 14 amino acids. J gave up 9 bases and V 4 bases, and 9 bases lay outside the gene matches. CDR1 MNHEY and CDR2 SMNVEV come from the germline V gene (reference sequence). The CDR3 region is CASSSHDRAGIQYF. In DNA, the CDR3 is TGTGCCAGCAGTTCCCACGACAGGGCCGGCATTCAGTACTTC.

The chain couples TRBV10-3 to TRBJ2-5; 9 bases match TRBD1. CDR3 length: 16 amino acids. Trimming removed 3 bases from V and 6 bases from J; junction bases left unmatched: 11. The germline gives CDR1 ENHRY, CDR2 SYGVKD. The CDR3 sequence: CAISDTGTGNGQTQYF. CDR3 bases: TGTGCCATCAGTGACACCGGGACAGGGAACGGGCAGACCCAGTACTTC.